Below are 30 T cell receptor beta chains sequenced from a single sample in a study of beta chain features in type 1 diabetes. TCRB transcripts that were expressed got sequenced, as all of the isolated RNA had been reverse transcribed. Only in-frame clones appear in the TCRdb table, and some are missing; sequencing was by immunoSEQ multiplex PCR. This sample has just under 150,000 clones; around 9.3% occur once, and the top ten carry under 1.5%. Sequencing was carried out using naive CD4+ T cells from blood. These receptors all stem from a man aged 18 to 29 in good health.

This rearrangement joins TRBV28 to TRBJ2-1; TRBD1 might be the D (7 bases). Germline values: CDR1 MDHEN, CDR2 SYDVKM. V lost 3 bases and J 7 bases, leaving 13 bases between the germline ends. The CDR3 consists of 14 residues. This chain's CDR3 is CASSLPGGWNEQFF. CDR3 coding DNA: TGTGCCAGCAGTTTGCCAGGGGGGTGGAATGAGCAGTTCTTC.

This clone was counted between two and nine times. This sequence joins TRBV18 and TRBJ1-1, with D possibly being TRBD1 (5 bases). The V end was cut by 2 bases, the J end by 5 bases, with 15 bases between. The CDR3 extends over 15 amino acids. In germline, CDR1 is KGHSH, CDR2 LQKENI. CDR3: CASSPYSGEGTEAFF. CDR3 DNA: TGTGCCAGCTCACCATATTCGGGGGAGGGGACTGAAGCTTTCTTT.

The chain couples TRBV7-6 to TRBJ2-5; D is possibly TRBD2 (5 bases). This CDR3 spans 14 amino acids. Germline CDR1 reads SGHVS; CDR2 reads FNYEAQ. V lost 4 bases and J lost 5, with 14 bases in between. The CDR3 DNA reads TGTGCCAGCAGCTCACCCCAGAGGGAGGAGACCCAGTACTTC. As protein: CASSSPQREETQYF.

This clone turned up a few times. V usage is TRBV2 and J usage is TRBJ2-1; D gene ambiguous. The CDR3 covers 12 residues. Germline V gene sequence: CDR1 SNHLY, CDR2 FYNNEI. V dropped 8 bases and J dropped 3 bases, with 8 bases sitting between them. The CDR3, as DNA: TGTGCCAGCGGGCAGGACTACAATGAGCAGTTCTTC. It codes for CASGQDYNEQFF.

This clone was observed a few times. The genes are TRBV7-2 and TRBJ1-2; no firm D call. V was pared by 2 bases and J by 5 bases, with 21 bases between. CDR3 length equals 17 residues. CDR1 SGHTA and CDR2 FQGNSA come from the germline V gene. The CDR3: CASSLNSPYTVWYGYTF. The CDR3 DNA is TGTGCCAGCAGCTTAAATAGTCCCTACACAGTTTGGTATGGCTACACCTTC.

This clone occurred a few times. The chain employs TRBV7-2 and TRBJ2-3, with D unresolved. Germline-derived CDR1 and CDR2 are SGHTA and FQGNSA. Trimming shortened V by 1 base and J by 2 bases, and 4 bases separated the two germline ends. CDR3 length: 13 amino acids. The CDR3 DNA is TGTGCCAGCAGCTTAGGGGCCACAGATACGCAGTATTTT. It translates to CASSLGATDTQYF.

This clone came up a few times. J is TRBJ2-3 and V is TRBV15; perhaps TRBD1 as D (6 bases). Germline assignment: CDR1 LNHNV and CDR2 YYDKDF (reference sequence). The CDR3 extends over 14 amino acids. The ends were cut back, 4 bases at V and 1 base at J, with 9 bases in the middle. In nucleotides, the CDR3 is TGTGCCACCAGCACCTCAGGGGGCACAGATACGCAGTATTTT. Its protein product is CATSTSGGTDTQYF.

This clone was counted only a few times. This chain connects TRBV4-3 to TRBJ2-4; TRBD1 matches at 8 bases. The V gene's germline CDR1 is LGHNA and CDR2 YSLEER. CDR3 length equals 16 residues. The ends lost 0 bases at V and 8 bases at J; junction bases unmatched: 9. The CDR3 DNA is TGCGCCAGCAGCCAAGATATAGGACAGGGTGGAGACATTCAGTACTTC. It is translated as CASSQDIGQGGDIQYF.

This clone showed up just a few times. The genes are TRBV7-2 and TRBJ2-1; D possibly corresponds to TRBD2 (5 bases). The germline V gene has CDR1 SGHTA and CDR2 FQGNSA. V was shortened by 8 bases and J by 2 bases, with 10 bases between the two germline ends. The CDR3 is 13 amino acids. The chain's CDR3 is CASSRDTYNEQFF. The CDR3 DNA sequence: TGTGCCAGCTCCCGGGATACCTACAATGAGCAGTTCTTC.

This clone came up a few times. V usage is TRBV5-1 and J usage is TRBJ2-7; the match to TRBD1 covers 12 bases. J lost 2 bases, V lost 1 base, and 4 bases had no gene match. This CDR3 region has 16 residues. Germline V lookup: CDR1 SGHRS, CDR2 YFSETQ. The CDR3 region is CASSLRRDRGPYEQYF. The CDR3 DNA is TGCGCCAGCAGCTTGCGCCGGGACAGGGGGCCCTACGAGCAGTACTTC.

The chain employs TRBV5-4 and TRBJ2-5; D uncertain. The DNA matches TRBJ2-7 better at its end, which makes the J call doubtful. Germline V gene lookup returns CDR1 SGHNT and CDR2 YYREEE (reference sequence). This CDR3 comprises 15 residues. CDR3 coding DNA: TGTGCCAGCAGCTCCTCAGGCACACTCTCCTACGAGCAGTACTTC. Translation gives CASSSSGTLSYEQYF.

In this sample, this clone turned up a few times. This chain links TRBV19 with TRBJ2-6; D gene uncertain. In germline, CDR1 is LNHDA, CDR2 SQIVND (reference sequence). The CDR3 totals 19 residues. Trimming left V 2 bases short and J 0 bases short, with 17 bases between. The CDR3 bases are TGTGCCAGTAGTATAACAGATGGAACATTTTACTCTGGGGCCAACGTCCTGACTTTC. Translating gives CASSITDGTFYSGANVLTF. The variable domain in full, with the rest retrieved from reference TRBV19 and TRBJ2-6, is DGGITQSPKYLFRKEGQNVTLSCEQNLNHDAMYWYRQDPGQGLRLIYYSQIVNDFQKGDIAEGYSVSREKKESFPLTVTSAQKNPTAFYLCASSITDGTFYSGANVLTFGAGSRLTVL.

V and J are TRBV5-4 and TRBJ2-5, with 7 bases that match TRBD1. CDR3 length: 16 amino acids. CDR1 is SGHNT and CDR2 is YYREEE in the germline V gene (reference sequence). J lost 5 bases, V lost 2 bases, and 12 bases had no gene match. The CDR3 sequence: CASSLPLQGPAETQYF. CDR3 DNA sequence: TGTGCCAGCAGCTTACCCCTACAGGGGCCTGCGGAGACCCAGTACTTC.

This clone has only a few counts. The chain uses TRBV9 and TRBJ2-3; 8 bases map to TRBD2. The CDR3 contains 15 residues. Per the germline V gene, CDR1 is SGDLS and CDR2 is YYNGEE. Losses at the gene ends were 0 bases for V and 6 bases for J; bases not matched to a gene: 6. CDR3 nucleotides: TGTGCCAGCAGCGTAGCGGGGGGGAAACCGGATACGCAGTATTTT. Translated: CASSVAGGKPDTQYF.

This clone was picked up a small number of times. This sequence joins TRBV7-2 and TRBJ2-1, with TRBD1 matching 7 bases. This CDR3 is built from 16 residues. Germline lookup yields CDR1 SGHTA and CDR2 FQGNSA. V dropped 5 bases and J dropped 0; count of bases not matched to a gene: 7. CDR3: CASSPDRERSYNEQFF. Written as DNA, the CDR3 is TGTGCCAGCAGCCCTGACAGGGAACGCTCCTACAATGAGCAGTTCTTC.

The gene calls are TRBV12-5 and TRBJ2-7; possibly TRBD2 for D (5 bases). The CDR3 is made up of 11 amino acids. V was trimmed by 7 bases and J by 3 bases, leaving 7 bases between them. Looked up from germline, CDR1 is LGHNT and CDR2 is FRNRAP. As DNA, the CDR3 is TGTGCTAGTGCCCGGGGCTACGAGCAGTACTTC. It yields the protein CASARGYEQYF. Together with reference TRBV12-5 and TRBJ2-7, the CDR3 gives the full variable domain: DARVTQTPRHKVTEMGQEVTMRCQPILGHNTVFWYRQTMMQGLELLAYFRNRAPLDDSGMPKDRFSAEMPDATLATLKIQPSEPRDSAVYFCASARGYEQYFGPGTRLTVT.

This clone was recorded a few times. The chain links TRBV27 to TRBJ2-7; 10 bases fit TRBD1. This CDR3 is built from 17 residues. Germline values: CDR1 MNHEY, CDR2 SMNVEV (reference sequence). Trimming at V came to 2 bases and at J to 1 base, leaving 8 bases not matched to a gene. The CDR3 region has the DNA TGTGCCAGCAGTTTAGGGGGACAGGGGAGGATTTCCTACGAGCAGTACTTC. Amino acids: CASSLGGQGRISYEQYF.

This clone was counted between two and nine times. V is TRBV7-2 and J is TRBJ2-2, with D unresolved. Germline CDR1 is SGHTA and CDR2 is FQGNSA. V shed 5 bases and J shed 5 bases, with 9 bases lying between them. There are 13 residues in the CDR3. The CDR3 nucleotides are TGTGCCAGCAGCCCCCAGGTGACCGGGGAGCTGTTTTTT. This translates into CASSPQVTGELFF.

This clone occurred a few times. This chain joins TRBV18 and TRBJ2-2; 8 bases match TRBD1. CDR3 length equals 15 residues. Germline loops: CDR1 KGHSH, CDR2 LQKENI. V trimming: 3 bases; J trimming: 2 bases; junction bases outside the gene matches: 2. The CDR3 bases are TGTGCCAGCTCACCGGACAGGGTAAACACCGGGGAGCTGTTTTTT. Its protein is CASSPDRVNTGELFF. The full variable domain, completed using reference TRBV18 and TRBJ2-2, is NAGVMQNPRHLVRRRGQEARLRCSPMKGHSHVYWYRQLPEEGLKFMVYLQKENIIDESGMPKERFSAEFPKEGPSILRIQQVVRGDSAAYFCASSPDRVNTGELFFGEGSRLTVL.

The chain joins TRBV2 to TRBJ1-5, with 9 nucleotides matching TRBD1. V gave up 6 bases and J gave up 10 bases; unmatched junction bases: 10. Germline CDR1 SNHLY, CDR2 FYNNEI. There are 14 residues in the CDR3. CDR3 DNA sequence: TGTGCCAGCAGCGCGACAGGGGGAGTTCAACCCCAGCATTTT. This codes for CASSATGGVQPQHF.

V usage is TRBV5-1 and J usage is TRBJ1-6, with D possibly being TRBD1 (6 bases). V was shortened by 0 bases and J by 6 bases, with 16 bases between the two germline ends. The germline gives CDR1 SGHRS, CDR2 YFSETQ. This CDR3 is 17 amino acids long. In DNA, the CDR3 is TGCGCCAGCAGCTTGGAAGCACAGGGTGTCATTAATTCACCCCTCCACTTT. It encodes CASSLEAQGVINSPLHF.

The V gene is TRBV7-8, the J gene TRBJ1-1; D is ambiguous. The CDR3 totals 14 residues. V lost 3 bases to trimming and J lost 5 bases, with 13 bases between them. Germline V gene lookup returns CDR1 SGHVS and CDR2 FQNEAQ. The CDR3 coding sequence is TGTGCCAGCAGCTTGAGGAGGTTTCGTACTGAAGCTTTCTTT. Amino acids: CASSLRRFRTEAFF.

This clone was observed a handful of times. This rearrangement joins TRBV5-1 to TRBJ2-1, with a weak D call TRBD1 (6 bases). The CDR3 length is 13 residues. The germline CDR1 and CDR2 sequences are SGHRS and YFSETQ. V was shortened by 0 bases and J by 8 bases, with 9 bases between the two germline ends. This chain's CDR3 is CASSLGTEDEQFF. CDR3 bases: TGCGCCAGCAGCTTGGGGACAGAGGATGAGCAGTTCTTC.

The V and J genes are TRBV21-1 and TRBJ2-2; TRBD2 reflects the table's D call only, with no check against the DNA. TRBV21-1 is reported as a pseudogene. This CDR3 region has 21 residues. CDR3 DNA: TGTGCCAGCAGCTCTCCCTCCGCCCCGACTAGCGGGGGGGCGAACACCGGGGAGCTGTTTTTT. Translating it yields CASSSPSAPTSGGANTGELFF.

The rearrangement links TRBV5-1 to TRBJ1-2; 8 nucleotides match TRBD1. The CDR3 is made up of 15 amino acids. Germline assignment: CDR1 SGHRS and CDR2 YFSETQ. V trimming: 4 bases; J trimming: 5 bases; junction bases outside the gene matches: 10. For the CDR3, the DNA is TGCGCCAGCAGCCCCCCGCAGGGGGCGAATTATGGCTACACCTTC. Encoded protein: CASSPPQGANYGYTF.

The count of this clone is one. The chain employs TRBV9 and TRBJ1-6; a possible D gene is TRBD1 (5 bases). The germline CDR1 and CDR2 sequences are SGDLS and YYNGEE. Trimming removed 3 bases at V and 3 bases at J, with 10 bases between. The CDR3 runs 15 residues. In DNA, the CDR3 is TGTGCCAGCAGCGCCAACCAGGGCTATAATTCACCCCTCCACTTT. Translating gives CASSANQGYNSPLHF.

The V call is TRBV21-1, the J call TRBJ1-5; the DNA was not compared with TRBD1, the D call given in the table. TRBV21-1 is a recognized pseudogene. The CDR3 length is 19 residues. CDR3 sequence: CASSKARFGFVQSNQPQHF. CDR3 in DNA: TGTGCCAGCAGCAAAGCCCGGTTTGGTTTCGTACAGTCCAATCAGCCCCAGCATTTT.

This clone showed up many times. The chain links TRBV29-1 to TRBJ2-7; 7 bases are shared with TRBD1. Trimming removed 6 bases from V and 7 bases from J; junction bases left unmatched: 6. This CDR3 is built from 11 residues. Germline-derived CDR1 and CDR2 are SQVTM and ANQGSEA. This CDR3 reads CSVSDRVEQYF. The CDR3 coding sequence is TGCAGCGTGAGTGACAGGGTTGAGCAGTACTTC.

This chain uses TRBV7-9 with TRBJ2-7; the match to TRBD2 covers 9 bases. Trimming at V came to 4 bases and at J to 9 bases, leaving 10 bases not matched to a gene. This CDR3 contains 14 residues. Germline CDR1 SEHNR, CDR2 FQNEAQ (reference sequence). In DNA form, the CDR3 reads TGTGCCAGCAGCTCACCTGGGCCGCGGGGGGGGCAGTACTTC. Translating it yields CASSSPGPRGGQYF.

The J gene is TRBJ1-1, the V gene TRBV5-1; 10 bases fit TRBD1. Per germline, CDR1 SGHRS and CDR2 YFSETQ. Trimming took 5 bases from V and 0 from J; bases not matched to a gene: 7. The CDR3 is 16 residues long. The CDR3 sequence: CASRKGQGEMNTEAFF. The CDR3 bases are TGCGCCAGCAGAAAAGGACAGGGGGAAATGAACACTGAAGCTTTCTTT.